This T cell receptor beta chain was captured in a study of T cells in Graves' hyperthyroidism and ophthalmopathy. As regards this clonotype: Its cognate antigen is unknown.

The germline V gene encodes CDR1 DFQATT and CDR2 SNEGSKA (reference sequence). CDR3 length: 13 residues. V was pared by 3 bases and J by 4 bases, with 13 bases between. Amplified regions were TCR beta CDR3 sequences from RNA transcripts. First-round RT-PCR with HTBI primers amplified the TCR CDR3 region. TCRdb re-analysed the multiplex PCR reads in MiXCR, keeping a single row per CDR3 protein. Among approximately 500,000 distinct CDR3 sequences, more than 45% were seen once, and the ten largest hold around 7.7%. General observations from the study: Patients with ophthalmopathy were separated from those with stable hyperthyroidism by a 13 V-J model. Ophthalmopathy, as predicted by the model, came a median approximately 5.9 months after the prediction.

The sample comprised peripheral blood or thyroid tissue (not recorded which). The sequence derives from a woman between 18 and 29 years old with Graves' hyperthyroidism. The V gene is TRBV20-1, the J gene TRBJ2-7, with D perhaps TRBD1 (5 bases). This chain's CDR3 is CSASPAQGYEQYF. CDR3 sequence (DNA): TGCAGTGCTAGCCCTGCGCAGGGTTACGAGCAGTACTTC.